The TCR beta chain described here comes from a study of blood T cell repertoires in COVID-19. As for the study in general: The United States, Italy and Spain provided the acute and convalescent COVID-19 samples. T cells, B-cell-depleted T cells, or PBMCs provided the cDNA or gDNA that served as material.

In the authors' workflow: From reference gene primer amplification, estimates of nucleated cell counts were derived. The data were produced by immunoSEQ multiplex PCR, yet TCRdb's version contains in-frame clones alone and is incomplete. From that table come the V and J calls and clone size; the DNA was used to work out D and trimming. The table lists around 180,000 clones, roughly three quarters of them singletons. The length of the CDR3 is 14 residues. The V gene lost 7 bases and the J gene lost 0 bases, with 11 bases spanning the gap. CDR1 and CDR2 (germline): MNHEY, SVGAGI. This sequence originates from a man between 60 and 75 years old with active or convalescent COVID-19. The sample taken for sequencing was peripheral blood. The chain carries TRBV6-5 and TRBJ2-3; D possibly corresponds to TRBD1 (6 bases). The CDR3 sequence: CASIRGLSTDTQYF. The CDR3 nucleotides read TGTGCCAGCATCAGGGGCCTGAGCACAGATACGCAGTATTTT.